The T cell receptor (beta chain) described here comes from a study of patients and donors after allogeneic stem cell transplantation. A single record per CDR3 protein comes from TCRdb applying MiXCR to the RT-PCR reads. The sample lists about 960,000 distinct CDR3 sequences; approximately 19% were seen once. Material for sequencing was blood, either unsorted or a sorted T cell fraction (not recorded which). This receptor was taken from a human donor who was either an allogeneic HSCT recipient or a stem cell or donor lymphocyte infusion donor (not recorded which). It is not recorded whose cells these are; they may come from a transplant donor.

The CDR3 nucleotides are TGTGCCAGCAGCTTGAGGGCAGGGTTAGGAGGTACGCAGTATTTT. As protein: CASSLRAGLGGTQYF. The V call is TRBV5-6, the J call TRBJ2-3; D tentatively reads TRBD1 or TRBD2 (5 bases each). CDR3 length equals 15 residues. With 1 base removed from V and 8 bases from J, the gap between germline ends came to 17 bases. Germline V lookup: CDR1 SGHDT, CDR2 YYEEEE. Using reference TRBV5-6 and TRBJ2-3 for the parts outside the CDR3, the full variable domain is DAGVTQSPTHLIKTRGQQVTLRCSPKSGHDTVSWYQQALGQGPQFIFQYYEEEERQRGNFPDRFSGHQFPNYSSELNVNALLLGDSALYLCASSLRAGLGGTQYFGPGTRLTVL.